This TCR beta chain is drawn from a study of shared clonotypes between healthy human individuals. Unsorted material relied on about 100 million PBMCs as the source of genomic DNA. The CDR3 extends over 17 amino acids. Germline values: CDR1 LGHNA, CDR2 YNFKEQ. V gave up 0 bases and J gave up 4 bases, with 15 bases separating them. PCR replicates performed on unsorted PBMC used around 0.3 ug DNA, around 30,000 T cell genomes. Scientists sequenced DNA from unsorted PBMC on ten immunoSEQ deep assay plates. Per the original data handling: Filtering differed for immunoSEQ, which gave only junction sequences without quality scores. Assay: immunoSEQ multiplex PCR; the TCRdb copy retains only in-frame clones and omits some. V, J and clone size were drawn from that table, and D and trimming were deduced from the DNA. This repertoire shows 450,000 to 600,000 clones, approximately 79% found once; its top ten account for roughly 12%.

The sequenced sample consisted of PBMCs. This clonotype was obtained from a woman aged 40 to 55 in good health. Some clones in this sample may be carry-over from other donors' samples. This sequence joins TRBV4-2 and TRBJ1-4; D may be TRBD1 (5 bases). CDR3 amino acids: CASSQDRGEGDNEKLFF. CDR3 coding DNA: TGTGCCAGCAGCCAAGATCGGGGGGAGGGTGATAATGAAAAACTGTTTTTT.